This entry describes one T cell receptor beta chain. This specimen includes other DNA sequences encoding the same CDR3. Repertoires were generated with immunoSEQ multiplex PCR, while TCRdb's copy carries only in-frame clones and drops some. The sample consists of roughly 36,000 clones, almost 85% of them appearing once. The germline V gene encodes CDR1 LNHDA and CDR2 SQIVND (reference sequence). This CDR3 spans 16 amino acids. V lost 7 bases, J lost 2 bases, and 11 bases stayed unmatched. These data come from a study of blood T cell repertoires in COVID-19. Study details: The study drew acute and convalescent COVID-19 samples from the United States, Italy and Spain.

Sequencing used peripheral blood. This chain joins TRBV19 and TRBJ2-3; 8 bases fit TRBD2. The sequence was obtained from a man in his sixties with active COVID-19. CDR3 residues: CASTKNLAGHTDTQYF. The CDR3 DNA reads TGTGCCAGTACCAAAAACCTAGCGGGTCACACAGATACGCAGTATTTT.